These 5 T cell receptor beta chains share one sample of origin, sequenced in a study of T cell clonality in common variable immunodeficiency. The study's findings and limits: Fewer deletions and N-nucleotide insertions were reportedly seen in common variable immunodeficiency TCR beta sequences.

Assay: immunoSEQ multiplex PCR; the TCRdb copy retains only in-frame clones and omits some. Listed here are tens of thousands of clones without any singletons, the top ten holding about 6.1%. Their cognate antigens are unknown. The material sequenced was peripheral blood mononuclear cells. The receptors derive from a human donor with common variable immunodeficiency.

There are many counts of this clone. The CDR3 extends 3 residues past the end of the read, so its final part is completed from the germline J gene. The rearrangement uses TRBV2 and TRBJ2-3, with TRBD1 matching 8 bases. The trim removed 3 bases at V and 3 bases at J, leaving 2 bases unmatched. The V gene's germline CDR1 is SNHLY and CDR2 FYNNEI. The CDR3 sequence is 14 residues long. This CDR3 is CASSDGQGTDTQYF. The sequenced part of the CDR3 DNA is TGTGCCAGCAGTGACGGACAGGGAACAGATACG.

This clone showed up just a few times. The DNA ends 3 residues before the CDR3 does, and the rest of the CDR3 is filled in from the germline J gene. The gene calls are TRBV19 and TRBJ2-7; D might be TRBD1 (6 bases). This CDR3 spans 12 amino acids. The V gene's germline CDR1 is LNHDA and CDR2 SQIVND (reference sequence). V was pared by 4 bases and J by 6 bases, with 10 bases between. CDR3 bases read: TGTGCCAGTAGTACCCAAGGGGGCGAG. Protein product: CASSTQGGE. The complete CDR3 protein is CASSTQGGEQYF.

With regard to this clone: The read stops 3 residues short of the end of the CDR3; the missing end is completed from the germline J gene. V usage is TRBV7-9 and J usage is TRBJ1-5; perhaps TRBD1 as D (5 bases). V shed 8 bases and J shed 0 bases, with 14 bases lying between them. From germline, CDR1 is SEHNR and CDR2 FQNEAQ (reference sequence). The CDR3 has 15 residues. The CDR3 region is CASGGGDHSNQPQHF. The covered CDR3 bases are TGTGCCAGCGGGGGGGGAGACCATAGCAATCAGCCC.

This clone turned up a few times. The read comes to an end 3 residues before the CDR3 does, leaving the germline J gene to fill in the end. The chain couples TRBV6-1 to TRBJ2-7; 11 positions agree with TRBD2. This CDR3 is 17 amino acids long. J was trimmed by 2 bases and V by 2 bases; bases with no gene match: 8. Per the germline V gene, CDR1 is MNHNS and CDR2 is SASEGT. The CDR3 sequence is CASSEYLAGGPPYEQYF. The sequenced part of the CDR3 DNA is TGTGCCAGCAGTGAATATCTAGCGGGGGGACCTCCCTACGAG.

This clone has more than one count but fewer than ten. The missing CDR3 end, 3 residues past where the read stops, is filled in from the germline J gene. The chain combines TRBV7-9 with TRBJ1-2, with TRBD1 matching 7 bases. Germline CDR1 is SEHNR and CDR2 is FQNEAQ (reference sequence). This CDR3 is built from 15 residues. The CDR3 bases that were read are TGTGCCAGCAGCACGACAGGGTACAAATCTGGGAGC. Amino acid sequence: CASSTTGYKSGS. The whole CDR3 reads CASSTTGYKSGSYTF.